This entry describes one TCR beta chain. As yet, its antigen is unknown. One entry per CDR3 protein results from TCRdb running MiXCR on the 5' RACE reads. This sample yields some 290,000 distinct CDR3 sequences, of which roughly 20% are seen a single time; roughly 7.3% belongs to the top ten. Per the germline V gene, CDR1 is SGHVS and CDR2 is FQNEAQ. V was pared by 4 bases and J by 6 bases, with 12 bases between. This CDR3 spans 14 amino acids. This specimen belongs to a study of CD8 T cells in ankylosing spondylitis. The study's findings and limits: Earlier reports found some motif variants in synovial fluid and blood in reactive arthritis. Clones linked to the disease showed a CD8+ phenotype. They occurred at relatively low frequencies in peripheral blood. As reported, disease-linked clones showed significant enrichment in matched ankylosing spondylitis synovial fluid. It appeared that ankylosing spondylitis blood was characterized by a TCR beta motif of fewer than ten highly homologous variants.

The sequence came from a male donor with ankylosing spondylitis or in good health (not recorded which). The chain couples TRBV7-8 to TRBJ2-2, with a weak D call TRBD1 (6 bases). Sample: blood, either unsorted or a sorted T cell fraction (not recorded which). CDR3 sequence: CASSSRGLAGELFF. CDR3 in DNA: TGTGCCAGCAGCTCCAGGGGATTAGCCGGGGAGCTGTTTTTT.